These 2 T cell receptor beta chains originate from one sample sequenced in a study of shared clonotypes between healthy human individuals. Method: immunoSEQ multiplex PCR; TCRdb's copy keeps in-frame clones and lacks some. The sample includes more than 1 million clones, around three quarters of them seen just once. Sequenced sample: memory CD4+ T cells from PBMCs. Documented subset: CD45RA-negative fraction. These receptors were taken from a man aged 18 to 30 in good health. Some clones in this sample may be carry-over from other donors' samples.

The genes are TRBV18 and TRBJ2-7; the D gene is possibly TRBD2 (6 bases). From germline, CDR1 is KGHSH and CDR2 LQKENI. The V gene lost 2 bases and the J gene lost 7 bases, with 18 bases spanning the gap. The CDR3 covers 15 residues. The CDR3 protein is CASSPGLARSGEQYF. Here the CDR3 DNA reads TGTGCCAGCTCACCAGGGCTAGCGCGTTCGGGGGAGCAGTACTTC.

This clone was picked up a small number of times. V and J are TRBV5-4 and TRBJ2-5; 7 nucleotides match TRBD1. The CDR3 spans 13 residues. With V trimmed by 5 bases and J by 5 bases, 6 bases remained unmatched. CDR1 is SGHNT, CDR2 YYREEE, per germline (reference sequence). CDR3 DNA: TGTGCCAGCAGATCTGGACAGGAGGAGACCCAGTACTTC. Encoded protein: CASRSGQEETQYF. The complete variable domain, with remaining parts taken from reference TRBV5-4 and TRBJ2-5, reads ETGVTQSPTHLIKTRGQQVTLRCSSQSGHNTVSWYQQALGQGPQFIFQYYREEENGRGNFPPRFSGLQFPNYSSELNVNALELDDSALYLCASRSGQEETQYFGPGTRLLVL.